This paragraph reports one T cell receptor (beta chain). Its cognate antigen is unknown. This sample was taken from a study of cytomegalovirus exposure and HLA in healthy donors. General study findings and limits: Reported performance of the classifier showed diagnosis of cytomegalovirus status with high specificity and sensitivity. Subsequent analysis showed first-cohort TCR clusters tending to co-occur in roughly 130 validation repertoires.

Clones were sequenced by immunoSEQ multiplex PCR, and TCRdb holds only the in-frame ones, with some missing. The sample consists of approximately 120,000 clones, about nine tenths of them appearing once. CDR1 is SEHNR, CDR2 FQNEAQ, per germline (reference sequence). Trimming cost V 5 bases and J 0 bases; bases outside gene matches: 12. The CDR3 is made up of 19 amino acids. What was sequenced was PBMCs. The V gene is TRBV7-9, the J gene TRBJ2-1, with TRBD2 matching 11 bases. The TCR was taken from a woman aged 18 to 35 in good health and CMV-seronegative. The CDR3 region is CASSPHSVAGGSSYNEQFF. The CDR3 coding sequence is TGTGCCAGCAGCCCTCACTCGGTAGCGGGAGGGAGCTCCTACAATGAGCAGTTCTTC.